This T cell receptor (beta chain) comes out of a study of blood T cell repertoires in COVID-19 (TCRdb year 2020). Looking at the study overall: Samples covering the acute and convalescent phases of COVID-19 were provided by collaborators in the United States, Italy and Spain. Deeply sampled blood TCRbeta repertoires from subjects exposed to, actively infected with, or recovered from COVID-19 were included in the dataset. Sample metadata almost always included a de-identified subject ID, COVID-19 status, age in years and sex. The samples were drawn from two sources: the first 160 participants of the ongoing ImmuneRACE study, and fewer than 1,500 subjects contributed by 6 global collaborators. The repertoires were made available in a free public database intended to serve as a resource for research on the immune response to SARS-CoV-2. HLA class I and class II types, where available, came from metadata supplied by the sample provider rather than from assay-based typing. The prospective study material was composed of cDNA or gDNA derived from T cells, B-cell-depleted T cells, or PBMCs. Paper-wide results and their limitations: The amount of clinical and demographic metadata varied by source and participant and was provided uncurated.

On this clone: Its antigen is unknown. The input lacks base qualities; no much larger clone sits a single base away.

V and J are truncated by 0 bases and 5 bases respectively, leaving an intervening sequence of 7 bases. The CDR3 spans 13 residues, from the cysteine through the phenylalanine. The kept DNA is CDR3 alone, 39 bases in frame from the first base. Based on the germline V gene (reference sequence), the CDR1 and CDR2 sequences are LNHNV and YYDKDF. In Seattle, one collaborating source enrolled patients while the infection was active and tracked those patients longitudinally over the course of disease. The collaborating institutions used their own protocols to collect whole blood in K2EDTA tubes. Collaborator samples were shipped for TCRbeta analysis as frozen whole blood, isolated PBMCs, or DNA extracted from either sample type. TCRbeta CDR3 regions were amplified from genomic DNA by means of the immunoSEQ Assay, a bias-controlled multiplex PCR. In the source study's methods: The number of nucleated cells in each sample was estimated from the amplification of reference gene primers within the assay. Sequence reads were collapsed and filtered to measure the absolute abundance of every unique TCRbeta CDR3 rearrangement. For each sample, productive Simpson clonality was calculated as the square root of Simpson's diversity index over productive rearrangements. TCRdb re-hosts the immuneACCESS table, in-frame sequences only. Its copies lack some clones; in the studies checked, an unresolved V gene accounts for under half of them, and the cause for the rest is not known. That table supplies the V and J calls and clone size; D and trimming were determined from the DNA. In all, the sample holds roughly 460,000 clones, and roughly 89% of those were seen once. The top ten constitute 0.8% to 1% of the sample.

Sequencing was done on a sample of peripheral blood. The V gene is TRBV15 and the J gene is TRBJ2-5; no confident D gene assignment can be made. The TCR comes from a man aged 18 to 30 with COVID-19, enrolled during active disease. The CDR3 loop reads CATSRDSRETQYF. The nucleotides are TGTGCCACCAGCAGAGATTCCCGGGAGACCCAGTACTTC.